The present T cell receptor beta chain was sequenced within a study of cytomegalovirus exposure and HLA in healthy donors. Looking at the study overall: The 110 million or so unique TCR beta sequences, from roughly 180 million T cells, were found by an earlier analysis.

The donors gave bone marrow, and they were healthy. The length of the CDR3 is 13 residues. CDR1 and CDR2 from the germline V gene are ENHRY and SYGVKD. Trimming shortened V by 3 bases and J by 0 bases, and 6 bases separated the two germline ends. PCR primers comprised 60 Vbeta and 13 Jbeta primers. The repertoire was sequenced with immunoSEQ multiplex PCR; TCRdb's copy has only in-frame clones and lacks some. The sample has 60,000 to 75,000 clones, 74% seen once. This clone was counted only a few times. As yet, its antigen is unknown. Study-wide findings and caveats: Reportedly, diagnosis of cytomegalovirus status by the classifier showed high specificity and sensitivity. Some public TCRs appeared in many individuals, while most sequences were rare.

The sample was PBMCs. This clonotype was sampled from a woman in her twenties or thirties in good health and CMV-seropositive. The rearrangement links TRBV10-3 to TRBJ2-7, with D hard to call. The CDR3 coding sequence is TGTGCCATCAGTGAAAGAGTCTCCTACGAGCAGTACTTC. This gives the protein CAISERVSYEQYF.